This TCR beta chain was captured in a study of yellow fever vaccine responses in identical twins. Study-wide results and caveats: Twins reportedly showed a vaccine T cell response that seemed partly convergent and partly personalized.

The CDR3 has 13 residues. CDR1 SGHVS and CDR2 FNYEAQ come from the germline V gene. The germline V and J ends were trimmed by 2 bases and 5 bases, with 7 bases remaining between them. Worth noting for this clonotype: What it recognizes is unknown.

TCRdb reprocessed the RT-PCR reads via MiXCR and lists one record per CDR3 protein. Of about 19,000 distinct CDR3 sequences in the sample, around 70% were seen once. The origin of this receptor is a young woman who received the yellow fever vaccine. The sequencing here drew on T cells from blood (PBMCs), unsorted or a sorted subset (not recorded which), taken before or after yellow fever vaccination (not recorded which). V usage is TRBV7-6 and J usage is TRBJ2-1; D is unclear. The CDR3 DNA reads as TGTGCCAGCAGCTTAAGAAGGGACAATGAGCAGTTCTTC. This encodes CASSLRRDNEQFF.